The 18 T cell receptor beta chains below all came from one sample that was sequenced in a study of T-cell reconstitution after alpha-beta-depleted transplantation in children. Preparing the TCRbeta library involved the use of unique molecular identifiers. TCRdb passed the PCR reads through MiXCR, listing each CDR3 protein once. There are around 410,000 distinct CDR3 sequences in the sample; about a tenth occur only once, and roughly 5% lies in the top ten. The sequencing used PBMCs from the stem cell graft donor, collected from the stem cell graft. These receptors all come from a human donor who donated a stem cell graft to a child with acute myeloid leukemia.

This clonotype has more than one count but fewer than ten. The chain joins TRBV7-2 to TRBJ2-7; D remains ambiguous. Trimming shortened V by 5 bases and J by 0 bases, and 14 bases separated the two germline ends. The CDR3 length is 15 residues. From germline, CDR1 is SGHTA and CDR2 FQGNSA. The CDR3 loop reads CASSVSSGGSYEQYF. The CDR3 bases are TGTGCCAGCAGCGTCTCTAGTGGCGGCTCCTACGAGCAGTACTTC.

This clonotype was observed a handful of times. The chain combines TRBV20-1 with TRBJ2-3; TRBD2 matches 12 bases. Germline assignment: CDR1 DFQATT and CDR2 SNEGSKA (reference sequence). Trimming cost V 4 bases and J 2 bases; bases outside gene matches: 7. The CDR3 extends over 16 amino acids. As DNA, the CDR3 is TGCAGTGCTAAACCTAGCGGGAGGGCCTTCACAGATACGCAGTATTTT. It codes for CSAKPSGRAFTDTQYF.

This chain joins TRBV6-1 and TRBJ2-2; TRBD1 aligns across 11 bases. The CDR3 consists of 15 residues. V trimming: 8 bases; J trimming: 4 bases; junction bases outside the gene matches: 6. CDR1 is MNHNS and CDR2 is SASEGT in the germline V gene. CDR3 in amino acids: CASSDRGLGTGELFF. DNA for the CDR3: TGTGCCAGCTCGGACAGGGGGCTTGGCACCGGGGAGCTGTTTTTT.

The chain uses TRBV5-1 and TRBJ2-1, with D uncertain. Germline assignment: CDR1 SGHRS and CDR2 YFSETQ. The CDR3 sequence is 13 residues long. Trimming removed 4 bases from V and 10 bases from J, with 15 bases in between. The CDR3: CASSPWFSQEQFF. Here the CDR3 DNA reads TGCGCCAGCAGCCCGTGGTTTTCGCAAGAGCAGTTCTTC.

In this sample, this clonotype turned up a few times. V is TRBV7-3 and J is TRBJ1-2, with TRBD1 matching 9 bases. Per the germline V gene, CDR1 is SGHTA and CDR2 is FQGTGA. Trimming took 5 bases from V and 8 from J; bases not matched to a gene: 9. The CDR3 totals 14 residues. The CDR3 loop reads CASSLRGQGGGYTF. CDR3 DNA sequence: TGTGCCAGCAGCCTAAGGGGACAGGGCGGCGGCTACACCTTC.

This clonotype has more than one count but fewer than ten. The rearrangement links TRBV11-2 to TRBJ2-7, with D unresolved. Trimming stripped 1 base from V and 1 base from J, with 5 bases between. CDR3 length: 13 residues. CDR1 and CDR2 from the germline V gene are SGHAT and FQNNGV. The CDR3: CASSLGMSYEQYF. As DNA, the CDR3 is TGTGCCAGCAGCTTAGGAATGTCCTACGAGCAGTACTTC.

This clonotype was detected only a few times. The rearrangement uses TRBV20-1 and TRBJ2-1; maybe TRBD2 (5 bases). CDR1 is DFQATT and CDR2 is SNEGSKA in the germline V gene (reference sequence). The CDR3 is made up of 14 amino acids. Trimming took 5 bases from V and 0 from J, leaving 11 bases between them. The CDR3 is CSAVALSSYNEQFF. Written as DNA, the CDR3 is TGCAGTGCTGTAGCGTTAAGCTCCTACAATGAGCAGTTCTTC.

This chain connects TRBV12-3 or TRBV12-4 to TRBJ2-3; no definite D call. The CDR3 consists of 14 residues. V was clipped by 1 base and J by 2 bases, with 7 bases between them. This CDR3 reads CASSLGINTDTQYF. The CDR3 DNA reads as TGTGCCAGCAGTTTAGGGATCAACACAGATACGCAGTATTTT.

This clonotype was counted only a few times. The chain recombines TRBV5-1 with TRBJ1-4; 8 positions agree with TRBD1. Germline trimming cut 5 bases from V and 8 bases from J; bases unmatched to any gene: 8. Germline loops: CDR1 SGHRS, CDR2 YFSETQ. The CDR3 totals 14 residues. The CDR3 is CASRDQGAQEKLFF. CDR3 nucleotides: TGCGCCAGCAGAGATCAGGGGGCTCAGGAAAAACTGTTTTTT. Drawing the rest from reference TRBV5-1 and TRBJ1-4, the complete variable domain is KAGVTQTPRYLIKTRGQQVTLSCSPISGHRSVSWYQQTPGQGLQFLFEYFSETQRNKGNFPGRFSGRQFSNSRSEMNVSTLELGDSALYLCASRDQGAQEKLFFGSGTQLSVL.

V usage is TRBV4-3 and J usage is TRBJ2-5; 10 nucleotides agree with TRBD2. V lost 1 base and J lost 4; bases outside the gene matches: 3. The length of the CDR3 is 15 residues. CDR1 is LGHNA and CDR2 is YSLEER in the germline V gene. CDR3 region: CASSQGWTSGETQYF. The DNA for the CDR3 is TGCGCCAGCAGCCAAGGGTGGACTAGCGGAGAGACCCAGTACTTC.

This rearrangement joins TRBV25-1 to TRBJ2-3, with 8 bases matching TRBD2. With 4 bases clipped from V and 5 bases from J, the junction kept 17 bases outside the gene matches. Germline loops: CDR1 MGHDK, CDR2 SYGVNS. CDR3 length: 18 amino acids. CDR3: CASSARTVTSGAEDTQYF. CDR3 in DNA: TGTGCCAGCAGTGCACGAACCGTAACTAGCGGAGCGGAAGATACGCAGTATTTT. Drawing the rest from reference TRBV25-1 and TRBJ2-3, the complete variable domain is EADIYQTPRYLVIGTGKKITLECSQTMGHDKMYWYQQDPGMELHLIHYSYGVNSTEKGDLSSESTVSRIRTEHFPLTLESARPSHTSQYLCASSARTVTSGAEDTQYFGPGTRLTVL.

The V call is TRBV7-2, the J call TRBJ2-5, with 9 bases matching TRBD2. The CDR3 covers 15 residues. J gave up 3 bases and V 4 bases, and 6 bases lay outside the gene matches. The V gene's germline CDR1 is SGHTA and CDR2 FQGNSA. The CDR3 region is CASSWRGGLEETQYF. CDR3 in DNA: TGTGCCAGCAGCTGGCGGGGGGGCCTAGAAGAGACCCAGTACTTC.

This chain links TRBV10-2 with TRBJ2-1; 10 bases align to TRBD2. In germline, CDR1 is WSHSY, CDR2 SAAADI. The CDR3 is 16 amino acids. V trimming: 0 bases; J trimming: 7 bases; junction bases outside the gene matches: 6. This chain's CDR3 is CASSESNPLAGNEQFF. CDR3 bases: TGCGCCAGCAGTGAGTCGAACCCACTAGCGGGAAATGAGCAGTTCTTC.

The table lists this clonotype with many counts. The chain recombines TRBV7-2 with TRBJ2-3, with D perhaps given as TRBD1 or TRBD2 (6 bases each). Germline V gene lookup returns CDR1 SGHTA and CDR2 FQGNSA. Trimming stripped 5 bases from V and 4 bases from J, with 16 bases between. The CDR3 has 15 residues. The CDR3 DNA reads TGTGCCAGCAGCCTGAGAGGGGGGCCTTCAGATACGCAGTATTTT. This translates into CASSLRGGPSDTQYF.

J is TRBJ1-1 and V is TRBV18; a weak D match, TRBD1 (6 bases). This CDR3 is built from 14 residues. Germline-derived CDR1 and CDR2 are KGHSH and LQKENI. V dropped 2 bases and J dropped 3 bases, with 10 bases sitting between them. The CDR3 nucleotides are TGTGCCAGCTCACCAGGGGGGGCTTACACTGAAGCTTTCTTT. This gives the protein CASSPGGAYTEAFF. Looking up the rest from reference TRBV18 and TRBJ1-1 gives the full variable domain: NAGVMQNPRHLVRRRGQEARLRCSPMKGHSHVYWYRQLPEEGLKFMVYLQKENIIDESGMPKERFSAEFPKEGPSILRIQQVVRGDSAAYFCASSPGGAYTEAFFGQGTRLTVV.

This clonotype was found many times. The gene calls are TRBV10-3 and TRBJ2-7, with TRBD2 as a possible D gene (6 bases). The CDR3 consists of 12 residues. Germline loops: CDR1 ENHRY, CDR2 SYGVKD. Trimming pared 7 bases from V and 7 bases from J, leaving 14 bases between. The CDR3 sequence: CAIKSPAGEQYF. CDR3 bases: TGTGCCATCAAGAGCCCCGCGGGGGAGCAGTACTTC.

The chain uses TRBV7-2 and TRBJ2-5; TRBD1 might be the D (7 bases). Trimming stripped 5 bases from V and 0 bases from J, with 13 bases between. The CDR3 runs to 15 residues. Germline CDR1 is SGHTA and CDR2 is FQGNSA. CDR3 sequence: CASSPRGAYQETQYF. In DNA form, the CDR3 reads TGTGCCAGCAGCCCCAGGGGGGCGTACCAAGAGACCCAGTACTTC.

This clonotype showed up many times. The J gene is TRBJ2-3, the V gene TRBV12-3 or TRBV12-4; possible D gene TRBD1, 6 bases. The CDR3 sequence is 14 residues long. V lost 3 bases, J lost 4 bases, and 11 bases lay in between. The CDR3: CASSFNRVPDTQYF. The CDR3 DNA reads as TGTGCCAGCAGTTTCAACAGGGTCCCAGATACGCAGTATTTT.